This T cell receptor (beta chain) was sequenced for a study of T cell repertoires in cytomegalovirus infection. Looking at the study overall: Peptides in the study included HLA-C-restricted and HLA-B-restricted CMV epitopes. Both CMV infection and a matching HLA type were indicated by public TCR beta signatures. Whole-study results and caveats: Of the TCR beta families, the public ones yielded a cumulative frequency that identified carriers of CMV plus the relevant HLA. The ex vivo response was dominated by HLA-C-restricted CMV-specific TCR beta clonotypes.

This CDR3 spans 15 amino acids. V was cut by 0 bases and J by 6 bases, with 15 bases left in between. In germline, CDR1 is SGDLS, CDR2 YYNGEE. TCRdb ran MiXCR on the reads and lists one entry per CDR3 protein. This sample has about 900,000 distinct CDR3 sequences, with roughly 30% found just once. Details on this clonotype: Its antigen remains unidentified.

Material: cultured CD8+ T cells from PBMCs, obtained from culture after CMV antigen stimulation. The sequence came from a human donor in good health (CMV status not recorded). Some clones in this sample may be carry-over from other donors' samples. This sequence joins TRBV9 and TRBJ1-2; D unresolved. CDR3 protein: CASSVAQKVLDGYTF. CDR3 DNA: TGTGCCAGCAGCGTAGCCCAAAAAGTTCTGGATGGCTACACCTTC.